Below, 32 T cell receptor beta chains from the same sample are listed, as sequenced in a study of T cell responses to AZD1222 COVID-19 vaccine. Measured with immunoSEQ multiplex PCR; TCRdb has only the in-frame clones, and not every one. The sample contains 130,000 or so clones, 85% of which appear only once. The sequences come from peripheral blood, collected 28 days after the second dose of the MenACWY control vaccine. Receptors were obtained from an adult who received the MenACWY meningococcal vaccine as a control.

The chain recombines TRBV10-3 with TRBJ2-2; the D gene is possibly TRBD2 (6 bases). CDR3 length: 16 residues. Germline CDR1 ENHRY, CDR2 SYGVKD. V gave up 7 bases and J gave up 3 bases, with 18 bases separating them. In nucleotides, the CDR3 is TGTGCCATCACGGAAGTAGCGGAACGTTACACCGGGGAGCTGTTTTTT. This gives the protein CAITEVAERYTGELFF.

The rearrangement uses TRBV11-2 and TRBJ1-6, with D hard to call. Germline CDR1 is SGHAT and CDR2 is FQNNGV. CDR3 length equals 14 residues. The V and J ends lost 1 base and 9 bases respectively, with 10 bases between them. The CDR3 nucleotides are TGTGCCAGCAGCTTAGTGGGCACCCGTTCACCCCTCCACTTT. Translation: CASSLVGTRSPLHF.

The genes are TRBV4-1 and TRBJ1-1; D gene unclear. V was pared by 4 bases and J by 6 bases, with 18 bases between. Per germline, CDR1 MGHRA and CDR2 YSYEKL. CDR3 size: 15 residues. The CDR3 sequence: CASSRAQAVESEAFF. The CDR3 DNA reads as TGCGCCAGCAGCCGGGCCCAGGCGGTGGAGTCTGAAGCTTTCTTT.

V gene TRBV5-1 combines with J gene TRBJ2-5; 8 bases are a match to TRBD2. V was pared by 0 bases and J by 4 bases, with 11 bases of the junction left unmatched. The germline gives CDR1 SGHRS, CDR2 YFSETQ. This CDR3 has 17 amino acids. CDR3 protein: CASSLGTSLRGPETQYF. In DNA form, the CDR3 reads TGCGCCAGCAGCTTGGGGACTAGCCTCCGGGGCCCAGAGACCCAGTACTTC.

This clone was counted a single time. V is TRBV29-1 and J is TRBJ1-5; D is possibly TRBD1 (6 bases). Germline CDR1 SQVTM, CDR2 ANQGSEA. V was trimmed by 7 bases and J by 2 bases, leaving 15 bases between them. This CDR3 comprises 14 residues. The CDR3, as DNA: TGCAGCGCCAGAACAGGGCTCGGCAATCAGCCCCAGCATTTT. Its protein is CSARTGLGNQPQHF.

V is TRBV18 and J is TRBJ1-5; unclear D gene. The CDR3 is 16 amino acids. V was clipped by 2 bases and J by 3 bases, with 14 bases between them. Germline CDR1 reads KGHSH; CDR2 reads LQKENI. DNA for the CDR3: TGTGCCAGCTCACCAGGAGAATCCAGTGACAATCAGCCCCAGCATTTT. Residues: CASSPGESSDNQPQHF. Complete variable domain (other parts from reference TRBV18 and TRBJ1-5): NAGVMQNPRHLVRRRGQEARLRCSPMKGHSHVYWYRQLPEEGLKFMVYLQKENIIDESGMPKERFSAEFPKEGPSILRIQQVVRGDSAAYFCASSPGESSDNQPQHFGDGTRLSIL.

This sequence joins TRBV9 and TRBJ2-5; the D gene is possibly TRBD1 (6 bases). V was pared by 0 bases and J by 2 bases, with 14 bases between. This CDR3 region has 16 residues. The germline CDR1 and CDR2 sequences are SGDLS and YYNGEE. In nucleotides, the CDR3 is TGTGCCAGCAGCGTAGGACGTGGGGGCAAACAAGAGACCCAGTACTTC. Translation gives CASSVGRGGKQETQYF.

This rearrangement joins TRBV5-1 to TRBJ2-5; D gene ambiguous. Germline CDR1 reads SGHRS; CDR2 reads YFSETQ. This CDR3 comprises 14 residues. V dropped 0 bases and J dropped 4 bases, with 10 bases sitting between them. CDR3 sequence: CASSLDTPRETQYF. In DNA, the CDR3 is TGCGCCAGCAGCTTGGACACCCCACGAGAGACCCAGTACTTC. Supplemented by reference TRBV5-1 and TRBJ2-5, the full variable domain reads KAGVTQTPRYLIKTRGQQVTLSCSPISGHRSVSWYQQTPGQGLQFLFEYFSETQRNKGNFPGRFSGRQFSNSRSEMNVSTLELGDSALYLCASSLDTPRETQYFGPGTRLLVL.

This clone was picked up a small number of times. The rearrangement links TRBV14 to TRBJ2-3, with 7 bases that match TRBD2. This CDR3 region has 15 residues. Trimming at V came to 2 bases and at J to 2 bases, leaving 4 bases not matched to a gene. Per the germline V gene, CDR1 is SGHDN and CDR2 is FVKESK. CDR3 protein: CASSQRLADTDTQYF. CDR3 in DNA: TGTGCCAGCAGCCAAAGGCTAGCGGACACAGATACGCAGTATTTT.

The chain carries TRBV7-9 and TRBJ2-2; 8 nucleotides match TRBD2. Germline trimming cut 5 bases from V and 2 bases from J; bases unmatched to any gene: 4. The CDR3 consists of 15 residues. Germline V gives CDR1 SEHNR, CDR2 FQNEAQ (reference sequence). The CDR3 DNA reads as TGTGCCAGCAGCAAAACTAGCGGCAACACCGGGGAGCTGTTTTTT. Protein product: CASSKTSGNTGELFF.

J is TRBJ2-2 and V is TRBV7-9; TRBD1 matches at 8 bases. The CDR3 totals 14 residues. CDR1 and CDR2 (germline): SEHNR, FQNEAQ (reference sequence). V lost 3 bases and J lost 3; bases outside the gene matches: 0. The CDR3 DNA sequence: TGTGCCAGCAGCTTGACAGGGGACACCGGGGAGCTGTTTTTT. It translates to CASSLTGDTGELFF. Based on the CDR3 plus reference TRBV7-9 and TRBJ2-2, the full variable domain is DTGVSQNPRHKITKRGQNVTFRCDPISEHNRLYWYRQTLGQGPEFLTYFQNEAQLEKSRLLSDRFSAERPKGSFSTLEIQRTEQGDSAMYLCASSLTGDTGELFFGEGSRLTVL.

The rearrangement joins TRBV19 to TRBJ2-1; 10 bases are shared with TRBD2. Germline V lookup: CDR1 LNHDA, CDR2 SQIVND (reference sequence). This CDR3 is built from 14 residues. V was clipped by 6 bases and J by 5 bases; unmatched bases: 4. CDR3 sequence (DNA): TGTGCCAGTAGGAGCGGGAGGGTCCACAATGAGCAGTTCTTC. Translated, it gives CASRSGRVHNEQFF. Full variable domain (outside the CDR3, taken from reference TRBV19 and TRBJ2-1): DGGITQSPKYLFRKEGQNVTLSCEQNLNHDAMYWYRQDPGQGLRLIYYSQIVNDFQKGDIAEGYSVSREKKESFPLTVTSAQKNPTAFYLCASRSGRVHNEQFFGPGTRLTVL.

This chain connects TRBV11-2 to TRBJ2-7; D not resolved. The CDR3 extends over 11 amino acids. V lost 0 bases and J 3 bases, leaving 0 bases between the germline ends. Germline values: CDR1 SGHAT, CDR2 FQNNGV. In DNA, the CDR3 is TGTGCCAGCAGCTTAGACTACGAGCAGTACTTC. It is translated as CASSLDYEQYF.

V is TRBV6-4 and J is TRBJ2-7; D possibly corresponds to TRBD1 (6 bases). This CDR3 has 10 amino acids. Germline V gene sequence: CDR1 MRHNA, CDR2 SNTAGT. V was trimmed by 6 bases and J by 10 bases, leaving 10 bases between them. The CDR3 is CASRRGSQYV. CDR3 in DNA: TGTGCCAGCAGGAGGGGGTCACAGTACGTC.

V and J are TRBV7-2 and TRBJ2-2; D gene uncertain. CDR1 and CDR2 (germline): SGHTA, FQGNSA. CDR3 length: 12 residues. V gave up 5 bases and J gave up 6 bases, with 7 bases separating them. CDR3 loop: CASSTTPGELFF. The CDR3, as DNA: TGTGCCAGCAGCACTACACCCGGGGAGCTGTTTTTT.

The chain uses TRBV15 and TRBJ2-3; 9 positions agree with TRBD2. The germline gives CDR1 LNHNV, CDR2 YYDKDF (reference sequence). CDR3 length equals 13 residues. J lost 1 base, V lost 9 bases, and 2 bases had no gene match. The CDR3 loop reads CATRTSGTDTQYF. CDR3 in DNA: TGTGCCACTCGGACTAGCGGCACAGATACGCAGTATTTT.

CDR3: CASKDRVYGYTF. The CDR3 DNA reads as TGTGCCAGTAAGGACAGGGTCTATGGCTACACCTTC. This chain joins TRBV19 and TRBJ1-2, with TRBD1 matching over 8 bases. From germline, CDR1 is LNHDA and CDR2 SQIVND (reference sequence). The V and J ends lost 7 bases and 4 bases, in that order; junction bases with no gene match: 2. The CDR3 is 12 amino acids.

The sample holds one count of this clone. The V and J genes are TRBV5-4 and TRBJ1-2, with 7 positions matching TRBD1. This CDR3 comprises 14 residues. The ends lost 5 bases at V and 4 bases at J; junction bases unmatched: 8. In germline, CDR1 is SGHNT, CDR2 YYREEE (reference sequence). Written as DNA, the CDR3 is TGTGCCAGCAGTCCCGACAGGGCGGGCTATGGCTACACCTTC. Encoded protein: CASSPDRAGYGYTF.

The CDR3 protein is CASSRASGYTQYF. The CDR3 DNA reads TGTGCCAGCAGCCGGGCTAGCGGATATACGCAGTATTTT. The gene calls are TRBV3-1 (or the pseudogene TRBV3-2) and TRBJ2-3; 7 bases fit TRBD2. V was pared by 4 bases and J by 7 bases, with 5 bases of the junction left unmatched. The CDR3 spans 13 residues. Germline V gene data show CDR1 as LGHDT and CDR2 as YNNKEL (reference sequence).

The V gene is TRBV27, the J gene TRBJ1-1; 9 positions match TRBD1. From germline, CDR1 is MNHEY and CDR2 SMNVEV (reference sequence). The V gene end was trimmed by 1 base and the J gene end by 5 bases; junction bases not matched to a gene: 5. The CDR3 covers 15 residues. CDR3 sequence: CASSLWGQGRTEAFF. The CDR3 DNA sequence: TGTGCCAGCAGTTTATGGGGACAGGGAAGAACTGAAGCTTTCTTT.

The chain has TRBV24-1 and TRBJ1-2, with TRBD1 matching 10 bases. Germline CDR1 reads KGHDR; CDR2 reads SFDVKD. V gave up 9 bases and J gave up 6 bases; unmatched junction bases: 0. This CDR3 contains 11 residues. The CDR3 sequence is CATGTGDGYTF. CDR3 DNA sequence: TGTGCCACCGGGACAGGGGATGGCTACACCTTC.

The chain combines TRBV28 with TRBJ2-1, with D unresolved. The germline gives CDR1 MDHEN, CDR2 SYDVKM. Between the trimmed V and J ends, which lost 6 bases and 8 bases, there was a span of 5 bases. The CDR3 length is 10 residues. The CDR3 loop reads CASRRHEQFF. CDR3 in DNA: TGTGCCAGCAGAAGACATGAGCAGTTCTTC.

The CDR3: CASSWQGSGGYTF. CDR3 bases: TGTGCCAGCAGTTGGCAGGGGTCGGGTGGCTACACCTTC. The chain links TRBV12-3 or TRBV12-4 to TRBJ1-2; possible D gene TRBD1, 6 bases. The V gene lost 4 bases and the J gene lost 7 bases, with 13 bases spanning the gap. The CDR3 extends over 13 amino acids.

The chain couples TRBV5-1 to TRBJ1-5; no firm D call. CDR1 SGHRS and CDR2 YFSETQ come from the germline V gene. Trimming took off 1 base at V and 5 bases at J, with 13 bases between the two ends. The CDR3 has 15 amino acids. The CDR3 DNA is TGCGCCAGCAGCTTGTTTTTCGGGCGCGATCAGCCCCAGCATTTT. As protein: CASSLFFGRDQPQHF.

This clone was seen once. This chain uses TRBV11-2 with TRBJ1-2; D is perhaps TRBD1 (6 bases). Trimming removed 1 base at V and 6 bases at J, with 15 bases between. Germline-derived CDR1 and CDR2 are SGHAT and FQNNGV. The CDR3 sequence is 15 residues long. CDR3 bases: TGTGCCAGCAGCTTAGCGGGTCCGGGGGCGGATGGCTACACCTTC. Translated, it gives CASSLAGPGADGYTF.

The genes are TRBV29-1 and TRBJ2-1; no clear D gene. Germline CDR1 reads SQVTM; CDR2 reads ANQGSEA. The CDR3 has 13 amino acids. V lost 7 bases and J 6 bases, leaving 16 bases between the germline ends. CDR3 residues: CSALLSTFNEQFF. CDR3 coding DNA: TGCAGCGCCCTCCTTAGTACTTTCAATGAGCAGTTCTTC.

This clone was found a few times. In DNA form, the CDR3 reads TGTGCCAGCAGACAGGCGGACGGAAATGAAAAACTGTTTTTT. It is translated as CASRQADGNEKLFF. The chain is built from TRBV21-1 and TRBJ1-4; TRBD1, as called in the table, went unchecked against the DNA. TRBV21-1 is given as a pseudogene. The CDR3 has 14 amino acids.

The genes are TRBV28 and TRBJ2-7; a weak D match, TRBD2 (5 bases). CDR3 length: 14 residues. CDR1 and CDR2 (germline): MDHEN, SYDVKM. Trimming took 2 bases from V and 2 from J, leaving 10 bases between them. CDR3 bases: TGTGCCAGCAGTTTAGGTCCTAGCCCCTACGAGCAGTACTTC. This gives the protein CASSLGPSPYEQYF.

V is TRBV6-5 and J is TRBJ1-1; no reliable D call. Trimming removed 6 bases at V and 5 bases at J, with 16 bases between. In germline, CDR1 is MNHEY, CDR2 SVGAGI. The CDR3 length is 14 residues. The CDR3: CASRDEGGWTEAFF. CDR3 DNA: TGTGCCAGCAGAGACGAGGGTGGATGGACTGAAGCTTTCTTT.

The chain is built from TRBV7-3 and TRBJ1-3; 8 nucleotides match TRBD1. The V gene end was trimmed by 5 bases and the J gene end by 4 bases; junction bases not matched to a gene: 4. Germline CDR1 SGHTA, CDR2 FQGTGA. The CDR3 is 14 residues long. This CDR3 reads CASSPQGGGNTIYF. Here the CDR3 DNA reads TGTGCCAGCAGCCCACAGGGGGGCGGAAACACCATATATTTT.

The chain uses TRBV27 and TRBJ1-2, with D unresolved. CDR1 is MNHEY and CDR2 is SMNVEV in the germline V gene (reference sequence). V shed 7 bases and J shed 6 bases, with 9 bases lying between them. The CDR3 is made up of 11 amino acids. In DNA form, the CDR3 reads TGTGCCAGCAACTCTGGTGATGGCTACACCTTC. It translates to CASNSGDGYTF.

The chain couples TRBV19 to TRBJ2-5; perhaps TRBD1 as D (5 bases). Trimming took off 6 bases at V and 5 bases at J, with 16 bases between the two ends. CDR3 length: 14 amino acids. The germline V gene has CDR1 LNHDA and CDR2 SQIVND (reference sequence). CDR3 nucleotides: TGTGCCAGTAGCTTTAACCAGGGTCGGGAGACCCAGTACTTC. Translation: CASSFNQGRETQYF.